The sequence of this T cell receptor (beta chain) was determined in a study of cytomegalovirus exposure and HLA in healthy donors. About this clone: The antigen remains unidentified.

Findings of the study overall: In an earlier analysis, about 90% or about 30%: the productive usage of most TCR beta V segments. A cluster of highly shared sequence variants was likely a sequencing artifact. In a later analysis, at a false discovery rate of 0.05, approximately 18,000 TCR beta sequences were associated with HLA alleles.

The PCR employed 60 Vbeta primers together with 13 Jbeta primers. Here immunoSEQ multiplex PCR was the method, and the copy in TCRdb shows in-frame clones only, minus some. The data hold hundreds of thousands of clones, with roughly 82% observed a single time. Sequenced material: PBMCs. The clonotype was recovered from a man in his forties in good health and CMV-seropositive.

In DNA, the CDR3 is TGTGCCAGCAGGCGGGACTCTAGCGGAAACAATGAGCAGTTCTTC. It codes for CASRRDSSGNNEQFF. The rearrangement uses TRBV2 and TRBJ2-1, with TRBD2 matching over 7 bases. The CDR3 runs to 15 residues. The junction had 10 bases not matched to a gene; V was cut back by 6 bases and J by 5 bases. The germline V gene encodes CDR1 SNHLY and CDR2 FYNNEI. The variable domain in full, with the rest retrieved from reference TRBV2 and TRBJ2-1, is EPEVTQTPSHQVTQMGQEVILRCVPISNHLYFYWYRQILGQKVEFLVSFYNNEISEKSEIFDDQFSVERPDGSNFTLKIRSTKLEDSAMYFCASRRDSSGNNEQFFGPGTRLTVL.